This T cell receptor (beta chain) emerged from a study of radiotherapy plus CTLA-4 blockade in lung cancer. This CDR3 region has 13 residues. CDR1 and CDR2 (germline): MNHNY, SVGAGI (reference sequence). J gave up 4 bases and V 8 bases, and 5 bases lay outside the gene matches. The sample holds a few counts of this clone. Only in-frame clones appear in the TCRdb table, and some are missing; sequencing was by immunoSEQ multiplex PCR. Seen here are around 91,000 clones, roughly 88% observed once, and the top ten hold 4.5% to 5%. Focal radiation with ipilimumab CTLA-4 blockade was given to patients with chemo-refractory metastatic non-small-cell lung cancer.

Sequences were derived from peripheral blood, sampled from a patient treated with radiotherapy plus ipilimumab. The TCR originated in a human donor with non-small cell lung cancer that progressed on radiotherapy plus ipilimumab. This chain joins TRBV6-6 and TRBJ1-2; TRBD1 matches 9 bases. CDR3 bases: TGTGCCAGCGCCCCGGACAGGGGCTATGGCTACACCTTC. Amino acid sequence: CASAPDRGYGYTF.